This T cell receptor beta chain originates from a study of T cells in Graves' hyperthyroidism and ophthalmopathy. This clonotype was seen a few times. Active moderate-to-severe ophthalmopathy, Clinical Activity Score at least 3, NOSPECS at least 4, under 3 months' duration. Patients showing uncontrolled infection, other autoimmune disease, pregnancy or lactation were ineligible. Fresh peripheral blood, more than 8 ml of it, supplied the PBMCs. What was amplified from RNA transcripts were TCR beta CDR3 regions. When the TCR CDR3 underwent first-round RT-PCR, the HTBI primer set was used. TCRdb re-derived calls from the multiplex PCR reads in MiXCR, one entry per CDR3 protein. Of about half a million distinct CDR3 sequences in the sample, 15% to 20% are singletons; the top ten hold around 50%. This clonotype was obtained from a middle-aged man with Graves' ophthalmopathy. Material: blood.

CDR3 DNA: TGTGCCACCAGTTACAGTGGAGAGACCGAGCAGTACTTC. Its translation is CATSYSGETEQYF. The chain links TRBV24-1 to TRBJ2-7, with D hard to call. With 6 bases removed from V and 6 bases from J, the gap between germline ends came to 14 bases. From germline, CDR1 is KGHDR and CDR2 SFDVKD. This CDR3 contains 13 residues.